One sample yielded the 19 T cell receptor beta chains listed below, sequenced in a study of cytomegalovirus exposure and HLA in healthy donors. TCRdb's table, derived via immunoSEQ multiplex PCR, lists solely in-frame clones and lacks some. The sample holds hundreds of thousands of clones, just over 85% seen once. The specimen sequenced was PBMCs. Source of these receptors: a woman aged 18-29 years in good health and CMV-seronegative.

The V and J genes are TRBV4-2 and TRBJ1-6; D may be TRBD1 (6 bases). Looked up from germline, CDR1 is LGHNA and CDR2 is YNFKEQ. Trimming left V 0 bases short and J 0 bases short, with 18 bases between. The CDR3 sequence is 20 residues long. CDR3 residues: CASSQDRVTGRNSYNSPLHF. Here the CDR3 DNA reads TGTGCCAGCAGCCAAGATCGGGTGACAGGCCGCAACTCCTATAATTCACCCCTCCACTTT.

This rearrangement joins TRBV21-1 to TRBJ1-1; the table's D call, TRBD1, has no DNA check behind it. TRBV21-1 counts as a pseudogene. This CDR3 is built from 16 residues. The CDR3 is CASSIKRTGWNTEAFF. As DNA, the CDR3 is TGTGCCAGCAGCATCAAACGGACAGGGTGGAACACTGAAGCTTTCTTT.

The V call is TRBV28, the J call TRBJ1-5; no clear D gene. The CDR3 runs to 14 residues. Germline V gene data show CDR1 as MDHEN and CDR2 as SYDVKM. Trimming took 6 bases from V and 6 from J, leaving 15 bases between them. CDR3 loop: CASRLIHYGQPQHF. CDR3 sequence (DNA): TGTGCCAGCAGATTGATCCATTACGGTCAGCCCCAGCATTTT. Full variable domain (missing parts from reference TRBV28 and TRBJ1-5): DVKVTQSSRYLVKRTGEKVFLECVQDMDHENMFWYRQDPGLGLRLIYFSYDVKMKEKGDIPEGYSVSREKKERFSLILESASTNQTSMYLCASRLIHYGQPQHFGDGTRLSIL.

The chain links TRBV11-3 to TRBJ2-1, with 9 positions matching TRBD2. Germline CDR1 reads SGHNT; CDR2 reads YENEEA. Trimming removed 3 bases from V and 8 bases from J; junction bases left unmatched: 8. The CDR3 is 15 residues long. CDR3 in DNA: TGTGCCAGCAGCTTCGGGCGGGAGGGCCGAGATGAGCAGTTCTTC. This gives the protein CASSFGREGRDEQFF.

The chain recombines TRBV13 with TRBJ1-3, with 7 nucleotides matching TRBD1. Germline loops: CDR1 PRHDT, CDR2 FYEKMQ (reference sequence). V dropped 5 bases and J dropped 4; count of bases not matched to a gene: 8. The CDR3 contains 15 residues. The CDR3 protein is CASSTRQGTGNTIYF. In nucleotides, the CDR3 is TGTGCCAGCAGCACCCGACAGGGAACGGGAAACACCATATATTTT.

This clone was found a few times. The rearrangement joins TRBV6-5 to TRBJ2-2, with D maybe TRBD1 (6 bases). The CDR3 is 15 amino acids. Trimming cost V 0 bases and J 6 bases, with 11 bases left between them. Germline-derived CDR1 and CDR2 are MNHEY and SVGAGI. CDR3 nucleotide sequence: TGTGCCAGCAGTTACTCGTGGGGGCGTTCCGGGGAGCTGTTTTTT. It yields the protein CASSYSWGRSGELFF.

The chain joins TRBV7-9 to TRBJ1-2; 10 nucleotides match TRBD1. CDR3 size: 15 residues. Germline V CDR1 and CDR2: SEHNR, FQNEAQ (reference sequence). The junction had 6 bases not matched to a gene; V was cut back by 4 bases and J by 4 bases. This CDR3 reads CASSSPTGGSYGYTF. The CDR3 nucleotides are TGTGCCAGCAGCTCGCCGACAGGGGGCAGCTATGGCTACACCTTC.

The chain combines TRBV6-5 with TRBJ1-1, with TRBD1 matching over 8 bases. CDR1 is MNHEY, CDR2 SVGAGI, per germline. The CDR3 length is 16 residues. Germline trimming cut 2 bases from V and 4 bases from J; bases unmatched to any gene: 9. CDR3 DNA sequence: TGTGCCAGCAGTTACGGGGGAACAGGGGGGATCACTGAAGCTTTCTTT. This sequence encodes CASSYGGTGGITEAFF.

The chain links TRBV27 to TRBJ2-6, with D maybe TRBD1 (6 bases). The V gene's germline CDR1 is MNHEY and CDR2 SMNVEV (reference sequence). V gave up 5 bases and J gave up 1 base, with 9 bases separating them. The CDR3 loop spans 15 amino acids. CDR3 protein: CASSHTGSGANVLTF. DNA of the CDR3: TGTGCCAGCAGTCATACAGGGTCTGGGGCCAACGTCCTGACTTTC.

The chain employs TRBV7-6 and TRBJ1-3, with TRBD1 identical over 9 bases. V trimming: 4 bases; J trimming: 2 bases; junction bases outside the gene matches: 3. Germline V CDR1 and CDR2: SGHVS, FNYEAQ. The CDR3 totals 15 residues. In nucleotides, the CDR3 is TGTGCCAGCAGCTCCTGGACAGGGGCTGGAAACACCATATATTTT. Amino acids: CASSSWTGAGNTIYF.

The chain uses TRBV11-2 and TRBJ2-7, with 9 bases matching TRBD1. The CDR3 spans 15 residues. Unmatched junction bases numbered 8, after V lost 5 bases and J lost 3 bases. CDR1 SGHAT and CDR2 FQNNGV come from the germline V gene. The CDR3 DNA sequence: TGTGCCAGCAGCGAATACAGGGGGCGGGACTACGAGCAGTACTTC. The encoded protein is CASSEYRGRDYEQYF.

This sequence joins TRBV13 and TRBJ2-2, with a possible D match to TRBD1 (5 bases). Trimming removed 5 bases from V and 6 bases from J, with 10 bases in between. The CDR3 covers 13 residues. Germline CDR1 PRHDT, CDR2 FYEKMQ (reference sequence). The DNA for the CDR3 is TGTGCCAGCAGCGCCAGGGAAGCCGGGGAGCTGTTTTTT. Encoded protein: CASSAREAGELFF. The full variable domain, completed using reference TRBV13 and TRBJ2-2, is AAGVIQSPRHLIKEKRETATLKCYPIPRHDTVYWYQQGPGQDPQFLISFYEKMQSDKGSIPDRFSAQQFSDYHSELNMSSLELGDSALYFCASSAREAGELFFGEGSRLTVL.

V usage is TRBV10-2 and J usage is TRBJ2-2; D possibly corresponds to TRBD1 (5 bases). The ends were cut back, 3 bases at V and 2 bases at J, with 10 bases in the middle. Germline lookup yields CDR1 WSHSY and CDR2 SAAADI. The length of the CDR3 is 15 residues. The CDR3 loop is CASSDLGANTGELFF. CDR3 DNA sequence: TGCGCCAGCAGTGATCTTGGGGCTAACACCGGGGAGCTGTTTTTT.

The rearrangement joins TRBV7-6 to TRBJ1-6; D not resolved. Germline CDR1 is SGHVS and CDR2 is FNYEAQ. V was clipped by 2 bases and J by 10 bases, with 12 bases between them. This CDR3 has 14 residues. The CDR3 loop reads CASSLRLVGSPLHF. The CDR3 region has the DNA TGTGCCAGCAGCTTAAGACTTGTTGGCTCACCCCTCCACTTT.

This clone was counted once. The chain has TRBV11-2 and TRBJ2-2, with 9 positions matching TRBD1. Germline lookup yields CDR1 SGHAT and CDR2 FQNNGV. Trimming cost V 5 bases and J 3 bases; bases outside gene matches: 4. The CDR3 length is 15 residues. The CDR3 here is CASSPGTGYTGELFF. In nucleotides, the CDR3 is TGTGCCAGCAGCCCCGGGACAGGGTACACCGGGGAGCTGTTTTTT.

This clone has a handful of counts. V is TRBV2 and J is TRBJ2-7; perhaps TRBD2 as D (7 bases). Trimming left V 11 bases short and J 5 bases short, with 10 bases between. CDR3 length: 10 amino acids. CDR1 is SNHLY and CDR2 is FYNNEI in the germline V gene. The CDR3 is CAGRGDEQYF. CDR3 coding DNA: TGTGCCGGGAGGGGGGACGAGCAGTACTTC.

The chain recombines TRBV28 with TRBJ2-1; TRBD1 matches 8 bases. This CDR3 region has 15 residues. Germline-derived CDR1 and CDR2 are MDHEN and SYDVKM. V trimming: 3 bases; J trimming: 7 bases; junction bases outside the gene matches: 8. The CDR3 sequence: CASSFMDRVFNEQFF. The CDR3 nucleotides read TGTGCCAGCAGTTTTATGGACAGGGTTTTTAATGAGCAGTTCTTC.

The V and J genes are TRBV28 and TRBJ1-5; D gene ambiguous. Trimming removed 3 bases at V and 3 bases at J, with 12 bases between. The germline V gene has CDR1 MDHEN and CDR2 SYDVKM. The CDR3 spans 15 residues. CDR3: CASSFPEPFNQPQHF. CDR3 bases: TGTGCCAGCAGTTTTCCCGAGCCCTTCAATCAGCCCCAGCATTTT. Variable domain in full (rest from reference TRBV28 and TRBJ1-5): DVKVTQSSRYLVKRTGEKVFLECVQDMDHENMFWYRQDPGLGLRLIYFSYDVKMKEKGDIPEGYSVSREKKERFSLILESASTNQTSMYLCASSFPEPFNQPQHFGDGTRLSIL.

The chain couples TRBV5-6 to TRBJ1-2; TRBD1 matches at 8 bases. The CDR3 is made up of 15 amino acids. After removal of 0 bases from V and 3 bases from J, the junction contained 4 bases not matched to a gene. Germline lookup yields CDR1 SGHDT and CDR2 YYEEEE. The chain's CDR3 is CASSLVSGGDYGYTF. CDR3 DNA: TGTGCCAGCAGCTTGGTGTCAGGGGGCGACTATGGCTACACCTTC.